A single sample gave rise to the 7 T cell receptor beta chains below, sequenced in a study of T cell responses to AZD1222 COVID-19 vaccine. Sequenced by immunoSEQ multiplex PCR; TCRdb stores in-frame clones only, minus some. The sample holds 150,000 or so clones, roughly nine tenths seen once. Material: peripheral blood, obtained 28 days after the second AZD1222 dose. Receptor source: an adult who received the AZD1222 COVID-19 vaccine.

Here the CDR3 DNA reads TGTGCCAGCAGCCTGGGCAGGGGTGAGGGTCAGCCCCAGCATTTT. This sequence encodes CASSLGRGEGQPQHF. V is TRBV7-9 and J is TRBJ1-5; tentative D call: TRBD1 (6 bases). Per germline, CDR1 SEHNR and CDR2 FQNEAQ (reference sequence). The CDR3 has 15 amino acids. Trimming cost V 5 bases and J 6 bases, with 17 bases left between them. Variable domain in full (rest from reference TRBV7-9 and TRBJ1-5): DTGVSQNPRHKITKRGQNVTFRCDPISEHNRLYWYRQTLGQGPEFLTYFQNEAQLEKSRLLSDRFSAERPKGSFSTLEIQRTEQGDSAMYLCASSLGRGEGQPQHFGDGTRLSIL.

This chain uses TRBV18 with TRBJ1-6; D unresolved. This CDR3 contains 13 residues. CDR1 is KGHSH and CDR2 is LQKENI in the germline V gene. With 2 bases removed from V and 7 bases from J, the gap between germline ends came to 6 bases. The CDR3 sequence is CASSPDVNSPLHF. The CDR3 DNA reads TGTGCCAGCTCACCAGATGTGAATTCACCCCTCCACTTT.

Only a few counts were recorded for this clone. The chain links TRBV19 to TRBJ1-1; 10 bases agree with TRBD1. Germline V lookup: CDR1 LNHDA, CDR2 SQIVND (reference sequence). This CDR3 contains 14 residues. Trimming cost V 6 bases and J 5 bases; bases outside gene matches: 6. The CDR3 DNA reads as TGTGCCAGTAGGGGACAGGGGAGACTGACTGAAGCTTTCTTT. Protein sequence: CASRGQGRLTEAFF.

This clone was recorded a few times. The CDR3 region is CASSEPDQNTEAFF. In DNA form, the CDR3 reads TGTGCCAGCAGTGAACCAGACCAGAACACTGAAGCTTTCTTT. The chain joins TRBV2 to TRBJ1-1, with D uncertain. Trimming pared 2 bases from V and 1 base from J, leaving 8 bases between. Germline CDR1 SNHLY, CDR2 FYNNEI. This CDR3 has 14 residues.

The chain has TRBV29-1 and TRBJ2-7, with D possibly called TRBD1 or TRBD2 (5 bases each). CDR1 and CDR2 from the germline V gene are SQVTM and ANQGSEA. V was pared by 6 bases and J by 2 bases, with 14 bases between. The CDR3 extends over 13 amino acids. The CDR3 spells CSVREQATYEQYF. The DNA for the CDR3 is TGCAGCGTCCGGGAACAGGCTACCTACGAGCAGTACTTC.

This chain uses TRBV3-1 (or the pseudogene TRBV3-2) with TRBJ2-7, with D possibly being TRBD1 (5 bases). The germline gives CDR1 LGHDT, CDR2 YNNKEL (reference sequence). The CDR3 extends over 14 amino acids. The V end was cut by 0 bases, the J end by 4 bases, with 10 bases between. The CDR3 sequence is CASSQEQEYYEQYF. The DNA for the CDR3 is TGTGCCAGCAGCCAAGAACAGGAGTATTACGAGCAGTACTTC.

The gene calls are TRBV12-5 and TRBJ2-3; 12 nucleotides line up with TRBD2. This CDR3 comprises 16 residues. Germline V CDR1 and CDR2: LGHNT, FRNRAP. V lost 3 bases to trimming and J lost 0 bases; unmatched junction nucleotides: 1. In DNA, the CDR3 is TGTGCTAGTGGTTTTGGACTAGCGGGAAGCACAGATACGCAGTATTTT. This encodes CASGFGLAGSTDTQYF.